This TCR beta chain originates from a study of T cells in Graves' hyperthyroidism and ophthalmopathy. Study at large: Peripheral blood samples were taken at initial diagnosis, prior to any treatment.

In its sample, this clonotype was seen once. Its target is unknown. At one end, the junction sequence differs from germline, possibly due to a read error. Disease lasting under 3 months, a NOSPECS grade of at least 4, and a Clinical Activity Score of at least 3 were features of the ophthalmopathy patients. Patients with uncontrolled infections, other autoimmune diseases, pregnancy or lactation were excluded. The CDR3 spans 13 residues. Germline-derived CDR1 and CDR2 are MNHEY and SVGEGT. Study-wide results and limits: The model's output predicted ophthalmopathy at a median of roughly 6 months prior to onset.

Using RNA transcripts as the source, TCR beta CDR3 regions were amplified. Initially, a first-round RT-PCR of the TCR CDR3 employed the HTBI primer set. TCRdb re-derived calls from the multiplex PCR reads in MiXCR, one entry per CDR3 protein. The table records under 300,000 distinct CDR3 sequences, over 20% of them present only once. Material for sequencing was blood. V is TRBV6-2 or TRBV6-3 and J is TRBJ2-2; tentatively, D is TRBD2 (5 bases). This sequence was found in a man aged 25-45 years with Graves' ophthalmopathy. The CDR3 nucleotides read TGTGCCATCAGTGTCATGAGGGCCGGGGAGCTGTTTTTT. Protein: CAISVMRAGELFF.